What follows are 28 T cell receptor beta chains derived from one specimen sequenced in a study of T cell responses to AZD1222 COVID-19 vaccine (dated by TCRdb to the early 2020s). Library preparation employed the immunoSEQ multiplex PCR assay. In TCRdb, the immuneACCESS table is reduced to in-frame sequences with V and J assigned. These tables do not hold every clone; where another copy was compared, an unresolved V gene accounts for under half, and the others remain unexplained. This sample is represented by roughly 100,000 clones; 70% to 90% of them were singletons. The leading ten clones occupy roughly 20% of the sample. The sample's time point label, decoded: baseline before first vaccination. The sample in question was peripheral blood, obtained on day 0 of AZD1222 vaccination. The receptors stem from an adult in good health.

The CDR3 spells CASSPGQGISEAFF. CDR3 nucleotides: TGTGCCAGCTCCCCCGGACAGGGTATTTCTGAAGCTTTCTTT. The V and J genes are TRBV18 and TRBJ1-1; 8 bases line up with TRBD1. The CDR3 spans 14 residues. Germline values: CDR1 KGHSH, CDR2 LQKENI. After removal of 6 bases from V and 6 bases from J, the junction contained 9 bases not matched to a gene.

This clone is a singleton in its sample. Here the CDR3 DNA reads TGTGCCAGCAGTGAAGGGCAGGGGTACACTGAAGCTTTCTTT. Protein: CASSEGQGYTEAFF. The rearrangement uses TRBV25-1 and TRBJ1-1, with a tentative D call TRBD1 (6 bases). V lost 2 bases and J 3 bases, leaving 10 bases between the germline ends. The germline V gene has CDR1 MGHDK and CDR2 SYGVNS. CDR3 length: 14 residues.

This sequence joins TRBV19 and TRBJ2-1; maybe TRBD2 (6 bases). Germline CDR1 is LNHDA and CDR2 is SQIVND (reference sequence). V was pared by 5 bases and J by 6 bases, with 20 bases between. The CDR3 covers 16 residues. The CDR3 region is CASSPFGGEVGNEQFF. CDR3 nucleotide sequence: TGTGCCAGTAGTCCCTTTGGCGGGGAAGTTGGCAATGAGCAGTTCTTC.

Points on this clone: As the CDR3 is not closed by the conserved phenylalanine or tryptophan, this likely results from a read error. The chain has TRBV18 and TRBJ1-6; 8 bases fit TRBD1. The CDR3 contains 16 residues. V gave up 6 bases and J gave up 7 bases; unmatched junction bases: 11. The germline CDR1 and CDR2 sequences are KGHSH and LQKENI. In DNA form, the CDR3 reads TGTGCCAGCTCTCCGCAAAGGACAGGGTTAAATTCACCCCTCCACCTT. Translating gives CASSPQRTGLNSPLHL.

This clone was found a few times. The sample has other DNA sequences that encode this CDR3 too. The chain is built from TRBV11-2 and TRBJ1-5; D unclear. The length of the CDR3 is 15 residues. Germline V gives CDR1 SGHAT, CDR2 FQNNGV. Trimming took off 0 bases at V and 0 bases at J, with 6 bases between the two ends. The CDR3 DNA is TGTGCCAGCAGCTTAGATTACAGTAGCAATCAGCCCCAGCATTTT. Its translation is CASSLDYSSNQPQHF. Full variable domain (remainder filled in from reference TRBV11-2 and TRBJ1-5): EAGVAQSPRYKIIEKRQSVAFWCNPISGHATLYWYQQILGQGPKLLIQFQNNGVVDDSQLPKDRFSAERLKGVDSTLKIQPAKLEDSAVYLCASSLDYSSNQPQHFGDGTRLSIL.

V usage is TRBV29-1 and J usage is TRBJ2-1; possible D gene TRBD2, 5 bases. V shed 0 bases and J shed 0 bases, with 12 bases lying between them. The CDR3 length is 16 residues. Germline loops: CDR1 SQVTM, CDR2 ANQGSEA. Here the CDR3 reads CSVEDISGSSYNEQFF. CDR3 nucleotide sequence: TGCAGCGTTGAAGATATTAGTGGGAGCTCCTACAATGAGCAGTTCTTC.

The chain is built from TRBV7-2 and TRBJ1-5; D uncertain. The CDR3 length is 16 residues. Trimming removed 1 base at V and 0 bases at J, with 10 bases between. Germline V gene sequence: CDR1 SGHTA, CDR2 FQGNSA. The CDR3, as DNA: TGTGCCAGCAGCTTAGAACGCGGCAGTAGCAATCAGCCCCAGCATTTT. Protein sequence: CASSLERGSSNQPQHF. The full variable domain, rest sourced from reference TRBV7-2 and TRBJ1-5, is GAGVSQSPSNKVTEKGKDVELRCDPISGHTALYWYRQSLGQGLEFLIYFQGNSAPDKSGLPSDRFSAERTGGSVSTLTIQRTQQEDSAVYLCASSLERGSSNQPQHFGDGTRLSIL.

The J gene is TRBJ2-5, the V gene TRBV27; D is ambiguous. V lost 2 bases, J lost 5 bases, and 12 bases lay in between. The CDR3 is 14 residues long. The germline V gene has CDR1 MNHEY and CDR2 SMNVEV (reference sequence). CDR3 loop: CASSLVGFGETQYF. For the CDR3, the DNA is TGTGCCAGCAGTTTAGTAGGGTTTGGGGAGACCCAGTACTTC.

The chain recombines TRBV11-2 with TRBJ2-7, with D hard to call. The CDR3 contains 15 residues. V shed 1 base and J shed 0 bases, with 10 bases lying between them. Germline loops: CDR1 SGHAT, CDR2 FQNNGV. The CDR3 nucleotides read TGTGCCAGCAGCTTAGTAGGCGGAAGCTCCTACGAGCAGTACTTC. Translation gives CASSLVGGSSYEQYF.

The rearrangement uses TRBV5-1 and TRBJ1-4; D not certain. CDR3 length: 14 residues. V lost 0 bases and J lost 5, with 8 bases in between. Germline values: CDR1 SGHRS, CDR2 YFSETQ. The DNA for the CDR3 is TGCGCCAGCAGCTTGGCCCGGCCAAATGAAAAACTGTTTTTT. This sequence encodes CASSLARPNEKLFF.

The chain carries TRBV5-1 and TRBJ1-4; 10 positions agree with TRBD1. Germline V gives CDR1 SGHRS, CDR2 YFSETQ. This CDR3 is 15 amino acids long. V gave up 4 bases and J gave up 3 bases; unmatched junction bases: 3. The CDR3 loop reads CASSMGQGSNEKLFF. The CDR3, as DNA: TGCGCCAGCAGCATGGGACAGGGGTCTAATGAAAAACTGTTTTTT.

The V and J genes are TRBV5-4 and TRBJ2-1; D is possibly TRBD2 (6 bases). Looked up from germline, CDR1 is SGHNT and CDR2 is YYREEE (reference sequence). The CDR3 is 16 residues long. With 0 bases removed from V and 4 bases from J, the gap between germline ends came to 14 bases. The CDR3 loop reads CASSLGLGVSYNEQFF. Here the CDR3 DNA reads TGTGCCAGCAGCTTGGGACTAGGTGTATCGTACAATGAGCAGTTCTTC.

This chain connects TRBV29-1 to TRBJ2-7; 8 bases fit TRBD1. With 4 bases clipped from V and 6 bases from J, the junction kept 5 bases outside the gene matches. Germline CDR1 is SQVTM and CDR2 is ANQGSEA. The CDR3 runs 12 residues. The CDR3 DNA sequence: TGCAGCGTTGCTCAGGGGGCGGGCGAGCAGTACTTC. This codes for CSVAQGAGEQYF.

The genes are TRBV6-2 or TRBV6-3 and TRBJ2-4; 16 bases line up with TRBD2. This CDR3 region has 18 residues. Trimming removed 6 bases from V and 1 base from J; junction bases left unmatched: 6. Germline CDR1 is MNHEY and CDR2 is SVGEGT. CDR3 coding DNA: TGTGCCAGCAGCCCGGGACTAGCGGGGGGGCCTGCCAAAAACATTCAGTACTTC. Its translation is CASSPGLAGGPAKNIQYF.

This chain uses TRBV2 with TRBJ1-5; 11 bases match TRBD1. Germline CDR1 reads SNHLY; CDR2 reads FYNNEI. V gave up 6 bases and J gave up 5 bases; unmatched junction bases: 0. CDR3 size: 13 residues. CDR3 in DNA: TGTGCCAGCAGGGGACAGGGGGATCAGCCCCAGCATTTT. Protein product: CASRGQGDQPQHF. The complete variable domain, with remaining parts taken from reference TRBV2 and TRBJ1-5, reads EPEVTQTPSHQVTQMGQEVILRCVPISNHLYFYWYRQILGQKVEFLVSFYNNEISEKSEIFDDQFSVERPDGSNFTLKIRSTKLEDSAMYFCASRGQGDQPQHFGDGTRLSIL.

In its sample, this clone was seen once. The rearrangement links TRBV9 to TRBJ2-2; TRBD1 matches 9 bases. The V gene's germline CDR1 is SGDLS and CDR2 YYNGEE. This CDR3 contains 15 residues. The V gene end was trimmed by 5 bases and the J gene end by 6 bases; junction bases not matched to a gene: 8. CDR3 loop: CASSKDRGSAGELFF. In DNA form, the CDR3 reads TGTGCCAGCAGTAAGGACAGGGGTAGCGCCGGGGAGCTGTTTTTT.

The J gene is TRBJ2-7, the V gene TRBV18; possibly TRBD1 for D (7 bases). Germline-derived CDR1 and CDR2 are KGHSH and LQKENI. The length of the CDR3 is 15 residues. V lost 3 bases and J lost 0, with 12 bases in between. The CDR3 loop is CASSPRDSSSYEQYF. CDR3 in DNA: TGTGCCAGCTCACCGCGGGACAGCTCCTCCTACGAGCAGTACTTC.

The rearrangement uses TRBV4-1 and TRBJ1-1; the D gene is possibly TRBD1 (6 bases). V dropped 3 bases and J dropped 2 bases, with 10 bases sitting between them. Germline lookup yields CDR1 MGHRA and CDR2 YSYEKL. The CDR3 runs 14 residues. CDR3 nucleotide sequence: TGCGCCAGCAGCCAGACGACAGGAAACACTGAAGCTTTCTTT. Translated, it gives CASSQTTGNTEAFF.

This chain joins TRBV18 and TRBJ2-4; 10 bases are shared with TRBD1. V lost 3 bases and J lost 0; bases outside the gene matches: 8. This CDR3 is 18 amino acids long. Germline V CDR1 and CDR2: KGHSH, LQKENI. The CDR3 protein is CASSPVSGQGLAKNIQYF. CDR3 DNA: TGTGCCAGCTCACCGGTATCGGGACAGGGGTTAGCCAAAAACATTCAGTACTTC.

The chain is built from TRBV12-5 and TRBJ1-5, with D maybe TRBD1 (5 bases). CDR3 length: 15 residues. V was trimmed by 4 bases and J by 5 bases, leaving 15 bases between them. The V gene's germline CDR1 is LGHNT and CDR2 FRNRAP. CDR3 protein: CASGWGDSNYQPQHF. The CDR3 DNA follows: TGTGCTAGTGGTTGGGGAGACAGTAATTATCAGCCCCAGCATTTT.

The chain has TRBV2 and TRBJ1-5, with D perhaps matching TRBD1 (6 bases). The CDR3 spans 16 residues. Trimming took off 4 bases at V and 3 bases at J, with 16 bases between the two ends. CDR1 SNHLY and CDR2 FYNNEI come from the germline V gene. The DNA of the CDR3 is TGTGCCAGCAGTGTTATGGGCAGGGGCTCCAATCAGCCCCAGCATTTT. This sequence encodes CASSVMGRGSNQPQHF.

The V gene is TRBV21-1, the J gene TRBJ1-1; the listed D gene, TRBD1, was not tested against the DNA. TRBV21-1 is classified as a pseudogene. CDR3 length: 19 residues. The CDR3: CASSKERTGFHLRNTEAFF. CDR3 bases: TGTGCCAGCAGCAAAGAACGGACAGGGTTTCATCTAAGAAACACTGAAGCTTTCTTT.

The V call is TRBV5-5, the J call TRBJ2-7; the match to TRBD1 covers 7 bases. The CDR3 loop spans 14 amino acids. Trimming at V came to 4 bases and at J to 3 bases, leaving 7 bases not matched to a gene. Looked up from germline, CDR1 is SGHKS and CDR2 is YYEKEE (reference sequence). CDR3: CASSPGQKFYEQYF. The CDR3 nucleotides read TGTGCCAGCAGCCCGGGACAGAAATTCTACGAGCAGTACTTC.

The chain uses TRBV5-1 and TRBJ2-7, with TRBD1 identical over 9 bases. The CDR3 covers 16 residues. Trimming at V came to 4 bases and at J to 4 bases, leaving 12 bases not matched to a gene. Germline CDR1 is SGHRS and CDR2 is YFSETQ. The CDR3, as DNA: TGCGCCAGCAGCCGGTACCCGGGACAGGGTACATACGAGCAGTACTTC. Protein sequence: CASSRYPGQGTYEQYF.

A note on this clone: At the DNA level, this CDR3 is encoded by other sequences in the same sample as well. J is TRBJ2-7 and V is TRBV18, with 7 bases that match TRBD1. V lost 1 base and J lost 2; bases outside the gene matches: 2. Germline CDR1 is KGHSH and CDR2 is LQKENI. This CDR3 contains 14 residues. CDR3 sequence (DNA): TGTGCCAGCTCACCACGACAGGGTACCTACGAGCAGTACTTC. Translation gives CASSPRQGTYEQYF. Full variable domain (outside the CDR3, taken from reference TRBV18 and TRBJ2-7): NAGVMQNPRHLVRRRGQEARLRCSPMKGHSHVYWYRQLPEEGLKFMVYLQKENIIDESGMPKERFSAEFPKEGPSILRIQQVVRGDSAAYFCASSPRQGTYEQYFGPGTRLTVT.

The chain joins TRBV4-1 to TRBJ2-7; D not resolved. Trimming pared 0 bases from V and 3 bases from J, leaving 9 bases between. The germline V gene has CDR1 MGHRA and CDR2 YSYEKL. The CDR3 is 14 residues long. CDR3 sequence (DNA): TGCGCCAGCAGCCAAGATTTGACGCGCTACGAGCAGTACTTC. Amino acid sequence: CASSQDLTRYEQYF.

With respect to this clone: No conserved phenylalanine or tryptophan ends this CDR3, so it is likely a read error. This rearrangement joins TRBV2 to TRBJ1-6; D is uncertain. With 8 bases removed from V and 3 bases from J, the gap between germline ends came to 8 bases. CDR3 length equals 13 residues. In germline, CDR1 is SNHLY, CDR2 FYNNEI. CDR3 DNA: TGTGCCAGCTCGGGCAACTATAATTCACCCCTCCACCTT. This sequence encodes CASSGNYNSPLHL.

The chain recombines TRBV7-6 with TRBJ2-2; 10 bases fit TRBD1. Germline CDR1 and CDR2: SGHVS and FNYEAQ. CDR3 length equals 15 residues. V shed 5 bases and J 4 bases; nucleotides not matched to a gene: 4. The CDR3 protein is CASSRTGGSTGELFF. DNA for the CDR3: TGTGCCAGCAGCCGGACAGGGGGGTCCACCGGGGAGCTGTTTTTT.